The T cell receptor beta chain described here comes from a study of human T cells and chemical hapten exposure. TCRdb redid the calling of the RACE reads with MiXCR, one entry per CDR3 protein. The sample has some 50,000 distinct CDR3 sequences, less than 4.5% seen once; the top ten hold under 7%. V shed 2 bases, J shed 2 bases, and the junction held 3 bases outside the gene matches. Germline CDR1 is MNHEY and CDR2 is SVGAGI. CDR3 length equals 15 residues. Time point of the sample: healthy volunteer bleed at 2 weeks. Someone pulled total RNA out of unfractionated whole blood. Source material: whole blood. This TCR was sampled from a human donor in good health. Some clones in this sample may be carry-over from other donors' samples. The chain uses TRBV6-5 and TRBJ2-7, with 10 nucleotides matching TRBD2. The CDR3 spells CASSYGSGRTYEQYF. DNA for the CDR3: TGTGCCAGCAGTTACGGTAGCGGGAGGACCTACGAGCAGTACTTC.